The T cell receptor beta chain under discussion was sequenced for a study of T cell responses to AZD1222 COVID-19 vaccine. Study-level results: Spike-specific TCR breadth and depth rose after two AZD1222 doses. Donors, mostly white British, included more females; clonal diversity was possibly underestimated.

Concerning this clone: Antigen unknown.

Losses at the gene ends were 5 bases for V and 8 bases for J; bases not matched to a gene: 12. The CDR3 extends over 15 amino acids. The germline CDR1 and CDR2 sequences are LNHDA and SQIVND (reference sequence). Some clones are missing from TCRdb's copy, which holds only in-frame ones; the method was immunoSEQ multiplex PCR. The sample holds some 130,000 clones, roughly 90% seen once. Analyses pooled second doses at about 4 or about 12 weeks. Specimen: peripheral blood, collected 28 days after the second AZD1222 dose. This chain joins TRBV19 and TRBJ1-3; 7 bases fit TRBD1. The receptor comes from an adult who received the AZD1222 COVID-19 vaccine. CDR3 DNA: TGTGCCAGTAGTCCCCGCGCAGGGGGATCGGACACCATATATTTT. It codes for CASSPRAGGSDTIYF.